This T cell receptor (beta chain) stems from a study of T cells in Graves' hyperthyroidism and ophthalmopathy. Findings and limits, study-wide: Blood shared most expanded thyroid clonotypes above 0.001. Ophthalmopathy could be told apart from stable hyperthyroidism with a 13 V-J model.

Lactation, pregnancy, other autoimmune disease or uncontrolled infection excluded patients. Orbital computed tomography, thyroid ultrasound, serum thyroxine and TRAb, and clinical symptoms together informed the diagnoses. Researchers amplified the TCR beta CDR3 regions from RNA transcripts. The HTBI set primed first-round TCR CDR3 RT-PCR. TCRdb re-called the multiplex PCR reads through MiXCR, storing one row per CDR3 protein. The sample has approximately 370,000 distinct CDR3 sequences; about a sixth are singletons. The ends were cut back, 0 bases at V and 3 bases at J, with 12 bases in the middle. Germline lookup yields CDR1 SGHRS and CDR2 YFSETQ. This CDR3 is built from 15 residues. The sample holds a few counts of this clonotype. The antigen is undetermined.

The sequence was collected from a woman in her twenties or thirties with Graves' hyperthyroidism that later progressed to Graves' ophthalmopathy. The sequenced sample was blood. The chain has TRBV5-1 and TRBJ2-5, with a possible D match to TRBD1 (5 bases). The chain's CDR3 is CASSLAGLSEETQYF. The CDR3 nucleotides are TGCGCCAGCAGCTTGGCAGGGTTGAGTGAAGAGACCCAGTACTTC.